What follows are 8 T cell receptor beta chains derived from one specimen sequenced in a study of shared T cell receptors in the human thymus. TCRdb's copy holds only in-frame clones and misses some; the assay was immunoSEQ multiplex PCR. The sample lists hundreds of thousands of clones; roughly 90% were seen once. This sample was shared with a second study, whose subject was human thymus T cells.

What was sequenced was thymocytes. These receptor sequences come from a boy in the first two years of life with a congenital heart defect.

V is TRBV7-9 and J is TRBJ2-3; 13 positions match TRBD2. CDR3 length equals 16 residues. Germline trimming cut 5 bases from V and 6 bases from J; bases unmatched to any gene: 8. CDR1 is SEHNR, CDR2 FQNEAQ, per germline (reference sequence). CDR3 bases: TGTGCCAGCAGCCCGACTAGCGGGAGGAAGTTCGATACGCAGTATTTT. It yields the protein CASSPTSGRKFDTQYF.

The sample holds a few counts of this clone. The V call is TRBV9, the J call TRBJ2-5, with TRBD2 matching 10 bases. Trimming at V came to 0 bases and at J to 4 bases, leaving 9 bases not matched to a gene. Germline CDR1 and CDR2: SGDLS and YYNGEE. CDR3 length: 17 amino acids. For the CDR3, the DNA is TGTGCCAGCAGCGTAGGGTGGTGGACTAGCGGACCAGAGACCCAGTACTTC. It encodes CASSVGWWTSGPETQYF. Complete variable domain (other parts from reference TRBV9 and TRBJ2-5): DSGVTQTPKHLITATGQRVTLRCSPRSGDLSVYWYQQSLDQGLQFLIQYYNGEERAKGNILERFSAQQFPDLHSELNLSSLELGDSALYFCASSVGWWTSGPETQYFGPGTRLLVL.

J is TRBJ2-3 and V is TRBV18; D not resolved. V gave up 6 bases and J gave up 6 bases, with 10 bases separating them. Germline assignment: CDR1 KGHSH and CDR2 LQKENI. There are 12 residues in the CDR3. CDR3 in DNA: TGTGCCAGCTCCCCTCCCCCGGATACGCAGTATTTT. It translates to CASSPPPDTQYF. The whole variable domain, remainder taken from reference TRBV18 and TRBJ2-3, is NAGVMQNPRHLVRRRGQEARLRCSPMKGHSHVYWYRQLPEEGLKFMVYLQKENIIDESGMPKERFSAEFPKEGPSILRIQQVVRGDSAAYFCASSPPPDTQYFGPGTRLTVL.

The chain combines TRBV27 with TRBJ1-5, with TRBD1 matching over 11 bases. This CDR3 has 14 amino acids. Germline trimming cut 6 bases from V and 7 bases from J; bases unmatched to any gene: 5. Germline CDR1 and CDR2: MNHEY and SMNVEV (reference sequence). CDR3 amino acids: CASRNGTGGQPQHF. The DNA of the CDR3 is TGTGCCAGCAGAAACGGGACAGGGGGGCAGCCCCAGCATTTT.

The V gene is TRBV27, the J gene TRBJ2-2, with 8 nucleotides matching TRBD1. Germline assignment: CDR1 MNHEY and CDR2 SMNVEV (reference sequence). Trimming at V came to 10 bases and at J to 7 bases, leaving 8 bases not matched to a gene. This CDR3 is built from 13 residues. CDR3: CATQGAFNGELFF. The DNA for the CDR3 is TGTGCCACCCAGGGGGCGTTTAACGGGGAGCTGTTTTTT.

This clone has only a few counts. The V gene is TRBV19, the J gene TRBJ2-1; D might be TRBD2 (5 bases). The V and J ends lost 5 bases and 1 base respectively, with 15 bases between them. The CDR3 extends over 16 amino acids. Germline CDR1 and CDR2: LNHDA and SQIVND (reference sequence). CDR3 sequence reads: CASSPRSGDSYNEQFF. CDR3 nucleotides: TGTGCCAGTAGTCCCCGCTCCGGGGATTCCTACAATGAGCAGTTCTTC.

The CDR3: CASSLTRLAGDRSTDTQYF. The CDR3 DNA is TGTGCCAGCAGCCTAACTCGACTAGCGGGAGATCGGAGCACAGATACGCAGTATTTT. This sequence joins TRBV7-2 and TRBJ2-3; TRBD2 aligns across 12 bases. Germline CDR1 SGHTA, CDR2 FQGNSA. With 5 bases clipped from V and 0 bases from J, the junction kept 12 bases outside the gene matches. CDR3 size: 19 residues.

The chain has TRBV29-1 and TRBJ2-3; TRBD2 matches 10 bases. The CDR3 is made up of 14 amino acids. Germline values: CDR1 SQVTM, CDR2 ANQGSEA. J was trimmed by 2 bases and V by 6 bases; bases with no gene match: 5. CDR3 loop: CSVVTSGDTDTQYF. CDR3 nucleotide sequence: TGCAGCGTGGTAACTAGCGGGGACACAGATACGCAGTATTTT.